The entry below gives a single TCR beta chain sequence along with its context. Antigen unknown. The data are from a study of cytomegalovirus exposure and HLA in healthy donors. Overall study findings and caveats: With further analysis later on, most CMV-associated TCR beta chains appeared HLA-restricted. It was likely that a cluster of highly shared sequence variants was a sequencing artifact. In vitro data verified a few CMV-associated chains as specific for CMV antigens.

The primer mix had 60 Vbeta and 13 Jbeta primers. Using immunoSEQ multiplex PCR, the repertoire was profiled, and TCRdb retains in-frame clones only, with some absent. The data show 160,000 or so clones, and the top ten clones hold roughly 2%. With V trimmed by 3 bases and J by 5 bases, 6 bases remained unmatched. Germline V gene data show CDR1 as MGHDK and CDR2 as SYGVNS. The length of the CDR3 is 16 residues. The chain recombines TRBV25-1 with TRBJ2-1; 11 nucleotides match TRBD2. Specimen: PBMCs. The sequence was obtained from a man aged 25-40 years in good health and CMV-seronegative. This CDR3 is CASSDLGLAAHNEQFF. CDR3 nucleotide sequence: TGTGCCAGCAGTGACCTGGGACTAGCGGCTCACAATGAGCAGTTCTTC.